The next 32 T cell receptor beta chains were all read from a single sample in a study of control samples from healthy donors and cancer patients. Profiling relied on immunoSEQ multiplex PCR, and the TCRdb table lists in-frame clones only, not all of them. The table has tens of thousands of clones, roughly 89% seen once; the top ten hold around 6%. The sequencing sample was made of blood. These receptors all stem from a man aged 50 to 60 in good health.

As concerns this clone: One junction end disagrees with the germline gene, perhaps due to a read error. In the same sample, other DNA sequences code for this CDR3. The J gene is TRBJ2-5, the V gene TRBV6-5; 10 positions match TRBD2. Germline CDR1 reads MNHEY; CDR2 reads SVGAGI. This CDR3 spans 15 amino acids. The DNA of the CDR3 is TGCGCCAGCAGCCCAGGACTAGCGGCCCAAGAGACCCAGTACTTC. It yields the protein CASSPGLAAQETQYF.

Comment on this clone: This sample includes further DNA sequences coding for the same CDR3. This chain connects TRBV7-9 to TRBJ2-7; tentatively, D is TRBD2 (6 bases). Germline CDR1 is SEHNR and CDR2 is FQNEAQ (reference sequence). Trimming cost V 6 bases and J 5 bases, with 14 bases left between them. There are 13 residues in the CDR3. The CDR3 sequence is CASSWDSGDEQYF. CDR3 in DNA: TGTGCCAGCAGTTGGGACTCCGGGGACGAGCAGTACTTC.

This clone was detected ten times or more. This chain joins TRBV7-9 and TRBJ1-5; 10 positions agree with TRBD1. The trim removed 1 base at V and 10 bases at J, leaving 4 bases unmatched. The length of the CDR3 is 14 residues. From germline, CDR1 is SEHNR and CDR2 FQNEAQ (reference sequence). The CDR3 spells CASSLGQGATPQHF. The CDR3, as DNA: TGTGCCAGCAGCTTAGGACAGGGGGCGACCCCCCAGCATTTT. Combining the CDR3 with reference TRBV7-9 and TRBJ1-5 gives the whole variable domain DTGVSQNPRHKITKRGQNVTFRCDPISEHNRLYWYRQTLGQGPEFLTYFQNEAQLEKSRLLSDRFSAERPKGSFSTLEIQRTEQGDSAMYLCASSLGQGATPQHFGDGTRLSIL.

The chain joins TRBV3-1 (or the pseudogene TRBV3-2) to TRBJ2-3; D possibly corresponds to TRBD2 (5 bases). Germline assignment: CDR1 LGHDT and CDR2 YNNKEL (reference sequence). The V end lost 1 base, the J end lost 2 bases, and 10 bases lay between the germline ends. This CDR3 spans 15 amino acids. The CDR3 is CASSQGWTVTDTQYF. CDR3 DNA sequence: TGTGCCAGCAGCCAAGGATGGACTGTCACAGATACGCAGTATTTT.

The chain combines TRBV4-1 with TRBJ2-5, with D perhaps assigned TRBD1 or TRBD2 (5 bases each). The CDR3 has 15 amino acids. The germline CDR1 and CDR2 sequences are MGHRA and YSYEKL. V lost 0 bases and J lost 1, with 9 bases in between. The CDR3 protein is CASSQDWGIQETQYF. Here the CDR3 DNA reads TGCGCCAGCAGCCAAGATTGGGGGATCCAAGAGACCCAGTACTTC.

V usage is TRBV7-8 and J usage is TRBJ2-3; 8 bases map to TRBD2. The J segment lost 6 bases and the V segment lost 1 base, leaving 6 bases of the junction unmatched. This CDR3 region has 15 residues. Germline V gene lookup returns CDR1 SGHVS and CDR2 FQNEAQ. The CDR3 loop reads CASSLVYGGADTQYF. CDR3 nucleotide sequence: TGTGCCAGCAGCTTAGTTTACGGGGGGGCGGATACGCAGTATTTT.

The rearrangement links TRBV7-2 to TRBJ1-5, with D perhaps TRBD1 (6 bases). In germline, CDR1 is SGHTA, CDR2 FQGNSA. Between the trimmed V and J ends, which lost 1 base and 8 bases, there was a span of 21 bases. The CDR3 has 17 amino acids. In DNA, the CDR3 is TGTGCCAGCAGCTTAGGACAGGCCCTAGCTGCGGGAGAGCCCCAGCATTTT. Translation: CASSLGQALAAGEPQHF.

The V call is TRBV12-3 or TRBV12-4, the J call TRBJ2-1; no clear D. This CDR3 contains 13 residues. V was shortened by 8 bases and J by 10 bases, with 18 bases between the two germline ends. The CDR3: CASGPPLGHEQFF. The CDR3 DNA reads TGTGCCAGCGGCCCCCCCCTAGGTCACGAGCAGTTCTTC.

The rearrangement joins TRBV5-5 to TRBJ1-1; possible D gene TRBD1, 5 bases. CDR3 length equals 13 residues. Germline assignment: CDR1 SGHKS and CDR2 YYEKEE (reference sequence). Between the trimmed V and J ends, which lost 4 bases and 1 base, there was a span of 8 bases. CDR3 in DNA: TGTGCCAGCAGCCTTGGGGGGAACACTGAAGCTTTCTTT. It encodes CASSLGGNTEAFF.

The J gene is TRBJ1-1, the V gene TRBV7-9, with 9 positions matching TRBD1. The trim removed 5 bases at V and 2 bases at J, leaving 9 bases unmatched. This CDR3 spans 16 amino acids. CDR1 and CDR2 (germline): SEHNR, FQNEAQ (reference sequence). CDR3 region: CASSTQDRGRNTEAFF. CDR3 DNA sequence: TGTGCCAGCAGCACCCAGGACAGGGGACGCAACACTGAAGCTTTCTTT.

The chain combines TRBV6-6 with TRBJ2-3; 9 bases align to TRBD2. The V gene's germline CDR1 is MNHNY and CDR2 SVGAGI (reference sequence). V lost 6 bases and J lost 5; bases outside the gene matches: 9. The CDR3 is 15 amino acids. The CDR3 nucleotides read TGTGCCAGCAGCTACCATAGCGGGGGAGGAGATACGCAGTATTTT. Translating gives CASSYHSGGGDTQYF.

DNA for the CDR3: TGTGCCTTGACAGGTATGAACACTGAAGCTTTCTTT. As protein: CALTGMNTEAFF. The chain carries TRBV30 and TRBJ1-1, with D possibly TRBD1 on 6 matching bases. Trimming left V 7 bases short and J 0 bases short, with 9 bases between. This CDR3 is built from 12 residues. Germline assignment: CDR1 GTSNPN and CDR2 SVGIG (reference sequence).

The chain employs TRBV14 and TRBJ1-1; D perhaps matches TRBD1 (6 bases). Trimming stripped 1 base from V and 5 bases from J, with 14 bases between. CDR1 SGHDN and CDR2 FVKESK come from the germline V gene. The CDR3 consists of 15 residues. This CDR3 reads CASSQAAGEGTEAFF. CDR3 coding DNA: TGTGCCAGCAGCCAAGCAGCAGGGGAGGGTACTGAAGCTTTCTTT.

The sample holds one count of this clone. V gene TRBV11-3 combines with J gene TRBJ1-2; D perhaps matches TRBD1 (6 bases). This CDR3 has 12 amino acids. The ends were cut back, 4 bases at V and 6 bases at J, with 9 bases in the middle. CDR1 SGHNT and CDR2 YENEEA come from the germline V gene. Here the CDR3 DNA reads TGTGCCAGCAGCTCGACAGGCGATGGCTACACCTTC. This translates into CASSSTGDGYTF.

The chain combines TRBV18 with TRBJ2-2; D is tentatively TRBD1 or TRBD2 (5 bases each). Germline V gene data show CDR1 as KGHSH and CDR2 as LQKENI. The CDR3 is made up of 16 amino acids. V lost 2 bases, J lost 5 bases, and 15 bases lay in between. The CDR3 reads CASSPKAKRGTGELFF. CDR3 in DNA: TGTGCCAGCTCACCAAAGGCTAAGAGGGGTACCGGGGAGCTGTTTTTT.

The rearrangement links TRBV5-4 to TRBJ2-2; D may be TRBD2 (5 bases). Looked up from germline, CDR1 is SGHNT and CDR2 is YYREEE (reference sequence). With 4 bases removed from V and 0 bases from J, the gap between germline ends came to 16 bases. The CDR3 runs to 17 residues. The CDR3 DNA reads TGTGCCAGCAGCCGGACCCCCGGGAACTCGAACACCGGGGAGCTGTTTTTT. Translated, it gives CASSRTPGNSNTGELFF.

This sequence joins TRBV3-1 (or the pseudogene TRBV3-2) and TRBJ2-2; TRBD1 or TRBD2 may be the D gene (7 bases each). The germline V gene encodes CDR1 LGHDT and CDR2 YNNKEL (reference sequence). Trimming cost V 5 bases and J 7 bases, with 20 bases left between them. The CDR3 extends over 16 amino acids. The CDR3 spells CASSDPGRGQFGELFF. CDR3 coding DNA: TGTGCCAGCAGCGACCCAGGGAGGGGGCAGTTCGGGGAGCTGTTTTTT.

The chain couples TRBV6-5 to TRBJ2-2; weak D call: TRBD1 (6 bases). Germline V gene data show CDR1 as MNHEY and CDR2 as SVGAGI. The germline V and J ends were trimmed by 7 bases and 6 bases, with 18 bases remaining between them. The CDR3 length is 15 residues. The CDR3 DNA reads TGTGCCAGCACAGGACAGAGGGAAGTCGCCGGGGAGCTGTTTTTT. As protein: CASTGQREVAGELFF.

The gene calls are TRBV5-1 and TRBJ2-2, with a tentative D call TRBD1 (7 bases). V lost 2 bases to trimming and J lost 3 bases, with 8 bases between them. The CDR3 totals 14 residues. Germline assignment: CDR1 SGHRS and CDR2 YFSETQ. This chain's CDR3 is CASSFRGDTGELFF. The DNA for the CDR3 is TGCGCCAGCAGCTTCAGGGGGGACACCGGGGAGCTGTTTTTT. The full variable domain, with the rest looked up from reference TRBV5-1 and TRBJ2-2, is KAGVTQTPRYLIKTRGQQVTLSCSPISGHRSVSWYQQTPGQGLQFLFEYFSETQRNKGNFPGRFSGRQFSNSRSEMNVSTLELGDSALYLCASSFRGDTGELFFGEGSRLTVL.

The rearrangement links TRBV7-3 to TRBJ2-1, with a tentative D call TRBD1 (5 bases). Germline CDR1 and CDR2: SGHTA and FQGTGA. The CDR3 covers 15 residues. Deletions cut 0 bases from V and 7 bases from J, with 13 bases between. The chain's CDR3 is CASSLTQHPGNEQFF. The CDR3 DNA follows: TGTGCCAGCAGCTTAACCCAACACCCAGGGAATGAGCAGTTCTTC.

The V call is TRBV30, the J call TRBJ2-4; D gene unclear. The CDR3 has 13 amino acids. Trimming removed 4 bases from V and 1 base from J, with 8 bases in between. The germline V gene has CDR1 GTSNPN and CDR2 SVGIG (reference sequence). DNA for the CDR3: TGTGCCTGGACATCGGACGCCAAAAACATTCAGTACTTC. Translated, it gives CAWTSDAKNIQYF.

This rearrangement joins TRBV18 to TRBJ2-3, with 10 bases aligning to TRBD2. CDR3 length: 15 amino acids. Germline V gives CDR1 KGHSH, CDR2 LQKENI. V gave up 6 bases and J gave up 6 bases; unmatched junction bases: 9. The CDR3 here is CASSPTSGAGDTQYF. The DNA for the CDR3 is TGTGCCAGCTCTCCAACTAGCGGGGCCGGGGATACGCAGTATTTT. The full variable domain, with the rest looked up from reference TRBV18 and TRBJ2-3, is NAGVMQNPRHLVRRRGQEARLRCSPMKGHSHVYWYRQLPEEGLKFMVYLQKENIIDESGMPKERFSAEFPKEGPSILRIQQVVRGDSAAYFCASSPTSGAGDTQYFGPGTRLTVL.

The rearrangement uses TRBV9 and TRBJ1-1; D is unresolved. Germline V gives CDR1 SGDLS, CDR2 YYNGEE. This CDR3 region has 13 residues. V lost 0 bases, J lost 3 bases, and 6 bases lay in between. The CDR3 protein is CASSVDSDTEAFF. The CDR3 DNA sequence: TGTGCCAGCAGCGTAGATTCGGACACTGAAGCTTTCTTT.

The J gene is TRBJ2-5, the V gene TRBV24-1; tentatively, D is TRBD1 (6 bases). The V gene lost 2 bases and the J gene lost 6 bases, with 15 bases spanning the gap. This CDR3 comprises 15 residues. Germline V gene lookup returns CDR1 KGHDR and CDR2 SFDVKD. CDR3 amino acids: CATSDSRDTLQTQYF. CDR3 nucleotides: TGTGCCACCAGTGATTCTCGGGACACTTTGCAGACCCAGTACTTC.

The chain employs TRBV5-6 and TRBJ1-5; 10 bases are a match to TRBD1. Germline V gives CDR1 SGHDT, CDR2 YYEEEE. V was clipped by 4 bases and J by 5 bases; unmatched bases: 3. The CDR3 is 14 residues long. CDR3 sequence (DNA): TGTGCCAGCAGCCGACAGGGGGCTCATCAGCCCCAGCATTTT. This gives the protein CASSRQGAHQPQHF.

The rearrangement links TRBV27 to TRBJ2-6; D is ambiguous. Germline loops: CDR1 MNHEY, CDR2 SMNVEV (reference sequence). Trimming took off 4 bases at V and 1 base at J, with 8 bases between the two ends. CDR3 size: 15 residues. CDR3 coding DNA: TGTGCCAGCAGTTCTTGGCTTTCTGGGGCCAACGTCCTGACTTTC. This encodes CASSSWLSGANVLTF.

The J gene is TRBJ2-4, the V gene TRBV2, with D unclear. V lost 3 bases and J 0 bases, leaving 9 bases between the germline ends. Germline V gene data show CDR1 as SNHLY and CDR2 as FYNNEI. This CDR3 region has 15 residues. The CDR3 here is CASSEDGLAKNIQYF. CDR3 sequence (DNA): TGTGCCAGCAGTGAGGACGGATTAGCCAAAAACATTCAGTACTTC.

The chain joins TRBV27 to TRBJ1-1; a possible D gene is TRBD1 (6 bases). CDR1 and CDR2 (germline): MNHEY, SMNVEV (reference sequence). The CDR3 is made up of 14 amino acids. V was cut by 5 bases and J by 6 bases, with 16 bases left in between. CDR3 bases: TGTGCCAGCAGTGACCAGGGTAGGGGGTCTGAAGCTTTCTTT. Residues: CASSDQGRGSEAFF.

This clone was counted between two and nine times. The chain joins TRBV7-9 to TRBJ1-1; D remains unclear. The CDR3 length is 13 residues. Germline loops: CDR1 SEHNR, CDR2 FQNEAQ (reference sequence). Trimming shortened V by 1 base and J by 7 bases, and 10 bases separated the two germline ends. DNA for the CDR3: TGTGCCAGCAGCTTAGAATGGGGTGTTGAAGCTTTCTTT. This gives the protein CASSLEWGVEAFF.

This chain links TRBV27 with TRBJ2-7; 7 bases match TRBD2. The J segment lost 3 bases and the V segment lost 5 bases, leaving 10 bases of the junction unmatched. From germline, CDR1 is MNHEY and CDR2 SMNVEV (reference sequence). This CDR3 has 15 amino acids. CDR3 coding DNA: TGTGCCAGCAGTCCCCAAAGCGGGACCATCTACGAGCAGTACTTC. The encoded protein is CASSPQSGTIYEQYF.

This clone came up a few times. This sequence joins TRBV4-2 and TRBJ2-5; 12 nucleotides line up with TRBD1. Trimming took 0 bases from V and 5 from J; bases not matched to a gene: 13. The CDR3 covers 19 residues. CDR1 LGHNA and CDR2 YNFKEQ come from the germline V gene. The CDR3 loop is CASSQERDPGQGARETQYF. In nucleotides, the CDR3 is TGTGCCAGCAGCCAAGAAAGGGACCCGGGACAGGGGGCCCGGGAGACCCAGTACTTC.

The rearrangement links TRBV4-1 to TRBJ2-7; 11 bases align to TRBD1. CDR3 length equals 13 residues. V gave up 3 bases and J gave up 12 bases; unmatched junction bases: 7. The germline CDR1 and CDR2 sequences are MGHRA and YSYEKL. The CDR3 protein is CASSHRTGGDTYF. DNA for the CDR3: TGCGCCAGCAGCCATAGGACAGGGGGCGACACGTACTTC.